This T cell receptor (beta chain) was documented in a study of spatial heterogeneity in lung cancer (dated by TCRdb to 2018 to 2020). At the level of the whole study: Beta-chain transcripts were consistently detected in greater numbers than alpha-chain transcripts, which likely reflects a higher abundance of beta-chain transcripts. In the raw uncorrected reads, each unique combination of TCR and UMI appeared more than ten times on average. In non-small cell lung cancer, the study quantitatively compared TCR alpha and beta repertoires across several tumor regions, matched nontumor lung, and blood. Nonsynonymous mutation counts, determined by whole-exome sequencing of tumor tissue, were related to TCR repertoire features. At surgery, both alpha and beta chains were TCR-sequenced in about 200 tumor regions, about 64 matched nontumor lung samples and 50 to 60 PBMC samples.

The paper as a whole reports these results and caveats: Ubiquitous expanded tumor TCRs were found in blood more often at tumor resection than at routine follow-up. Additional single-cell paired TCR alpha and beta sequencing was considered necessary to confirm, at a functional level, the hypothesis that regional TCRs recognize regional mutations.

To prepare the library, 5' RACE was applied. TCRdb shows the sequencer as NextSeq 500. The TCR library protocol attached a unique molecular identifier to each TCR cDNA molecule to allow correction of PCR and sequencing errors. As for the authors' bioinformatics: TCR identification, UMI-based error correction and CDR3 extraction were all carried out with Decombinator tools. Expanded TCRs were defined as those above a frequency of 2 per 1,000, corresponding to the top 1% of the tumor frequency distribution. Rényi diversity was computed with the R vegan package after subsampling each repertoire 100 times to 5,000 TCRs. CDR3 similarity networks were built from amino acid triplet string-kernel similarity, connecting CDR3s with pairwise similarity above 0.82. TCRdb redid the processing of the public reads, applying fastp at Q25 and MiXCR, and retained in-frame beta chains. Each record represents a unique CDR3 protein, reported with the most common genes and DNA among its rows. TCRdb, rather than the study authors, made the V and J calls. Across this sample there are roughly 50,000 distinct CDR3 sequences, with less than 8.5% seen only once. About 13% of the sample is in the top ten clones.

Per the publication, the time point label means: sample taken at primary tumor resection. Whole RNA extracted from tumor and nontumor lung tissue, or from cryopreserved PBMC samples, was used for TCR sequencing without cell sorting. Samples were obtained from approximately 72 patients with early-stage, untreated non-small cell lung cancer from the lung TRACERx cohort. Only patients for whom sufficient RNA was available from at least two tumor regions were selected for TCR sequencing. This clonotype was seen at least ten times. No antigen is known for it. No base quality information exists; no much larger clone differs at one position. CDR1 is given as KGHSH and CDR2 as LQKENI, both from the germline V gene. Trimmed from V: 3 bases; trimmed from J: 4 bases; junction bases lacking a gene match: 8. Measured from the cysteine to the phenylalanine, the CDR3 is 15 residues long. Only the CDR3 part of the read is kept: 45 bases, read in frame from the first base.

The input for sequencing was PBMCs, taken at surgery. This chain joins TRBV18 to TRBJ1-1, and TRBD1 matches 7 of the central bases. This TCR derives from a female donor with early-stage non-small cell lung cancer. At the DNA level, the sequence is TGTGCCAGCTCACCTCCCAGGGGGGGGAGCACTGAAGCTTTCTTT. This gives the protein CASSPPRGGSTEAFF. The full variable domain, completed from the reference TRBV18 and TRBJ1-1 proteins outside the CDR3, reads NAGVMQNPRHLVRRRGQEARLRCSPMKGHSHVYWYRQLPEEGLKFMVYLQKENIIDESGMPKERFSAEFPKEGPSILRIQQVVRGDSAAYFCASSPPRGGSTEAFFGQGTRLTVV.